The 5 T cell receptor beta chains below were found in one sample sequenced in a study of shared clonotypes between healthy human individuals (dated by TCRdb to about 2020). Library preparation employed the immunoSEQ multiplex PCR assay. Entries here come from immuneACCESS through TCRdb and include only in-frame sequences with V and J called. Some clones fail to appear in such tables; in the studies checked, an unresolved V gene covers under half of the shortfall, and the cause of the remainder is unknown. The table for this sample lists some 2.3 million clones; over 90% of them were counted only once. The top ten clones comprise around 0.4% of the sample. Sequenced sample: naive CD4+ T cells from PBMCs. Sample cell subset or site, as interpreted from the label and publication: CD45RA+ positively selected. Every receptor here comes from a man aged 18 to 29 in good health. Some clones in this sample may be carry-over from other donors' samples.

J is TRBJ1-5 and V is TRBV7-3; TRBD1 matches 9 bases. Looked up from germline, CDR1 is SGHTA and CDR2 is FQGTGA. This CDR3 is built from 19 residues. V shed 5 bases and J 1 base; nucleotides not matched to a gene: 15. The DNA for the CDR3 is TGTGCCAGCAGCCCATCCTGCTGCATCGGGACAGGGAGCAATCAGCCCCAGCATTTT. Translation: CASSPSCCIGTGSNQPQHF.

The genes are TRBV5-4 and TRBJ1-4; TRBD1 aligns across 8 bases. V lost 4 bases and J lost 5; bases outside the gene matches: 7. The CDR3 spans 15 residues. The germline CDR1 and CDR2 sequences are SGHNT and YYREEE (reference sequence). DNA of the CDR3: TGTGCCAGCAGCGTGCCCGGGACAGGAAATGAAAAACTGTTTTTT. This sequence encodes CASSVPGTGNEKLFF.

The rearrangement uses TRBV28 and TRBJ1-5; D gene unclear. The CDR3 is 13 amino acids. Trimming stripped 6 bases from V and 9 bases from J, with 15 bases between. Germline values: CDR1 MDHEN, CDR2 SYDVKM. The CDR3 reads CASSPGRYGPQHF. DNA of the CDR3: TGTGCCAGCAGCCCTGGGAGATATGGGCCCCAGCATTTT.

This clone came up once. The chain is built from TRBV7-4 and TRBJ1-3, with 10 bases identical to TRBD1. The CDR3 is 16 amino acids. Trimming took 4 bases from V and 3 from J; bases not matched to a gene: 6. Germline CDR1 and CDR2: SGHVT and SQSDAQ. CDR3 amino acids: CASSSRQGAYGNTIYF. For the CDR3, the DNA is TGTGCCAGCAGCTCCAGACAGGGGGCATATGGAAACACCATATATTTT.

The V call is TRBV4-1, the J call TRBJ1-4; D gene uncertain. The CDR3 is made up of 14 amino acids. CDR1 is MGHRA and CDR2 is YSYEKL in the germline V gene. Trimming removed 3 bases from V and 8 bases from J, with 13 bases in between. As DNA, the CDR3 is TGCGCCAGCAGCCAGTTGACATTTAGCGAAAAACTGTTTTTT. Protein sequence: CASSQLTFSEKLFF.